Presented here are 2 T cell receptor beta chains from one specimen sequenced in a study of neoadjuvant nivolumab and ipilimumab in lung cancer. Clones were read by immunoSEQ multiplex PCR, and TCRdb kept only the in-frame ones, dropping some. The repertoire holds tens of thousands of clones, with approximately 80% as singletons. This specimen consisted of peripheral blood, obtained before neoadjuvant nivolumab, alone or with ipilimumab. These receptors were taken from an adult with non-small cell lung cancer.

The chain recombines TRBV29-1 with TRBJ1-2; the match to TRBD1 covers 10 bases. Trimming cost V 4 bases and J 9 bases; bases outside gene matches: 2. Germline V lookup: CDR1 SQVTM, CDR2 ANQGSEA. This CDR3 is built from 11 residues. CDR3 region: CSVGTGGSYTF. The DNA for the CDR3 is TGCAGCGTTGGGACAGGGGGTAGCTACACCTTC. Filled out from reference TRBV29-1 and TRBJ1-2, the complete variable domain reads SAVISQKPSRDICQRGTSLTIQCQVDSQVTMMFWYRQQPGQSLTLIATANQGSEATYESGFVIDKFPISRPNLTFSTLTVSNMSPEDSSIYLCSVGTGGSYTFGSGTRLTVV.

The chain joins TRBV5-1 to TRBJ1-3; 7 bases are a match to TRBD1. V lost 0 bases and J lost 3; bases outside the gene matches: 0. Germline CDR1 reads SGHRS; CDR2 reads YFSETQ. This CDR3 is 14 amino acids long. Written as DNA, the CDR3 is TGCGCCAGCAGCTTGGACAGGGGTGGAAACACCATATATTTT. Its translation: CASSLDRGGNTIYF.